The 25 T cell receptor beta chains below come from one sample, sequenced in a study of beta chain features in type 1 diabetes. Study results and limitations: Researchers report that Type 1 diabetes patients had moderately but significantly shorter TCRB CDR3s across all four CD4+ subsets.

The sequenced template was cDNA made from the entire isolated RNA. Assay used: immunoSEQ multiplex PCR; TCRdb lists only in-frame clones, some missing. The data show around 130,000 clones, about 16% seen once. Their cognate antigens are unknown. The sample taken for sequencing was central memory CD4+ T cells from blood. These receptors were taken from a man aged 25-45 years with type 1 diabetes.

This clone was found a few times. CDR3 region: CASTTGLAGELFF. CDR3 coding DNA: TGTGCCAGCACCACAGGGTTGGCCGGGGAGCTGTTTTTT. V usage is TRBV2 and J usage is TRBJ2-2, with D possibly TRBD1 on 6 matching bases. Germline V gene data show CDR1 as SNHLY and CDR2 as FYNNEI. Trimming stripped 7 bases from V and 6 bases from J, with 12 bases between. The CDR3 is 13 amino acids.

V and J are TRBV29-1 and TRBJ2-3; 11 bases agree with TRBD1. The junction had 10 bases not matched to a gene; V was cut back by 5 bases and J by 6 bases. Looked up from germline, CDR1 is SQVTM and CDR2 is ANQGSEA. CDR3 size: 15 residues. The CDR3, as DNA: TGCAGCGTTTCGGGACAGGGGGGAGTTTCCGATACGCAGTATTTT. This translates into CSVSGQGGVSDTQYF.

The chain couples TRBV7-2 to TRBJ2-1; 9 bases map to TRBD1. CDR3 length: 15 amino acids. V shed 8 bases, J shed 7 bases, and the junction held 12 bases outside the gene matches. CDR1 is SGHTA and CDR2 is FQGNSA in the germline V gene. CDR3 DNA: TGTGCCAGCCTCCTGTCCTACAGGGGGCGGAATGAGCAGTTCTTC. This translates into CASLLSYRGRNEQFF.

The chain recombines TRBV5-1 with TRBJ1-5; 7 bases agree with TRBD1. The V and J ends lost 0 bases and 5 bases, in that order; junction bases with no gene match: 2. CDR1 is SGHRS and CDR2 is YFSETQ in the germline V gene. The CDR3 sequence is 14 residues long. In DNA, the CDR3 is TGCGCCAGCAGCTTGGAAGGGGGCGATCAGCCCCAGCATTTT. Encoded protein: CASSLEGGDQPQHF.

This clone was seen repeatedly, ten times or more. The chain is built from TRBV5-4 and TRBJ2-1; no definite D call. The V end was cut by 1 base, the J end by 7 bases, with 12 bases between. The V gene's germline CDR1 is SGHNT and CDR2 YYREEE (reference sequence). CDR3 length equals 14 residues. The CDR3 spells CASSLRRSSNEQFF. As DNA, the CDR3 is TGTGCCAGCAGCTTGAGAAGATCAAGTAATGAGCAGTTCTTC.

V usage is TRBV7-2 and J usage is TRBJ1-5, with D possibly TRBD1 on 5 matching bases. CDR1 is SGHTA and CDR2 is FQGNSA in the germline V gene. This CDR3 is built from 13 residues. V was cut by 11 bases and J by 1 base, with 12 bases left in between. CDR3 residues: CASGTGSNQPQHF. The CDR3 nucleotides are TGTGCCTCCGGGACTGGCAGCAATCAGCCCCAGCATTTT.

V and J are TRBV5-1 and TRBJ2-3; 11 nucleotides match TRBD1. Looked up from germline, CDR1 is SGHRS and CDR2 is YFSETQ. This CDR3 is built from 17 residues. With V trimmed by 4 bases and J by 6 bases, 13 bases remained unmatched. This CDR3 reads CASSPGGQGAVTDTQYF. The CDR3 nucleotides read TGCGCCAGCAGCCCGGGCGGACAGGGGGCTGTCACGGATACGCAGTATTTT.

V gene TRBV13 combines with J gene TRBJ1-6; TRBD1 agrees at 7 bases. Germline V gene data show CDR1 as PRHDT and CDR2 as FYEKMQ (reference sequence). J lost 7 bases, V lost 5 bases, and 8 bases had no gene match. There are 15 residues in the CDR3. CDR3 nucleotide sequence: TGTGCCAGCAGCATTACCGGGACAGTCAATTCACCCCTCCACTTT. Encoded protein: CASSITGTVNSPLHF.

This clone was counted between two and nine times. This chain connects TRBV9 to TRBJ2-1; no reliable D call. The V end was cut by 0 bases, the J end by 6 bases, with 13 bases between. The length of the CDR3 is 15 residues. Germline V gives CDR1 SGDLS, CDR2 YYNGEE. CDR3 sequence reads: CASSVAPTDFNEQFF. The CDR3, as DNA: TGTGCCAGCAGCGTAGCTCCCACCGACTTCAATGAGCAGTTCTTC.

This clone was seen only a few times. This sequence joins TRBV5-6 and TRBJ2-1; 8 positions match TRBD1. Trimming cost V 4 bases and J 9 bases; bases outside gene matches: 6. CDR3 size: 13 residues. Germline-derived CDR1 and CDR2 are SGHDT and YYEEEE. The CDR3 region is CASSQDRVREQFF. The CDR3, as DNA: TGTGCCAGCAGCCAGGACAGGGTGCGTGAGCAGTTCTTC.

The chain joins TRBV9 to TRBJ1-2; D not certain. CDR1 is SGDLS and CDR2 is YYNGEE in the germline V gene. V shed 0 bases and J shed 7 bases, with 13 bases lying between them. CDR3 length: 14 amino acids. In nucleotides, the CDR3 is TGTGCCAGCAGCGTAGGAGTGGATCCTGGTGGCTACACCTTC. It translates to CASSVGVDPGGYTF. The variable domain in full, completed from reference TRBV9 and TRBJ1-2, reads DSGVTQTPKHLITATGQRVTLRCSPRSGDLSVYWYQQSLDQGLQFLIQYYNGEERAKGNILERFSAQQFPDLHSELNLSSLELGDSALYFCASSVGVDPGGYTFGSGTRLTVV.

This rearrangement joins TRBV6-1 to TRBJ1-1; no clear D. Looked up from germline, CDR1 is MNHNS and CDR2 is SASEGT. The CDR3 contains 13 residues. V lost 3 bases and J 3 bases, leaving 8 bases between the germline ends. The CDR3 DNA sequence: TGTGCCAGCAGTGAGTTTAAGGACACTGAAGCTTTCTTT. Translating gives CASSEFKDTEAFF.

The chain combines TRBV7-2 with TRBJ2-1; D remains unclear. This CDR3 has 12 amino acids. Deletions cut 5 bases from V and 10 bases from J, with 12 bases between. CDR1 is SGHTA and CDR2 is FQGNSA in the germline V gene. CDR3 sequence: CASSNLFGEQFF. CDR3 coding DNA: TGTGCCAGCAGCAACCTTTTCGGGGAGCAGTTCTTC.

Points on this clone: At one of its ends the junction is not consistent with the germline gene, which may arise from a read error. CDR3 sequence reads: CASSVESGGYQDTQYF. As DNA, the CDR3 is TGTGCCAGCAGCGTAGAGAGCGGGGGGTACCAAGATACCCAGTACTTC. V gene TRBV9 combines with J gene TRBJ2-5; 9 bases line up with TRBD2. This CDR3 is built from 16 residues. Germline assignment: CDR1 SGDLS and CDR2 YYNGEE.

The chain has TRBV11-1 and TRBJ2-3; 8 bases agree with TRBD2. V lost 7 bases to trimming and J lost 2 bases; unmatched junction nucleotides: 11. This CDR3 is built from 16 residues. Germline V lookup: CDR1 SGHAT, CDR2 FQDESV (reference sequence). This CDR3 reads CASTRSGGFLTDTQYF. CDR3 DNA: TGTGCCAGCACTCGAAGCGGGGGTTTCCTCACAGATACGCAGTATTTT.

The rearrangement links TRBV29-1 to TRBJ2-1; a weak D match, TRBD2 (5 bases). CDR3 size: 15 residues. V shed 4 bases and J shed 2 bases, with 15 bases lying between them. Germline V CDR1 and CDR2: SQVTM, ANQGSEA. The CDR3 reads CSVVVGPGTYNEQFF. The CDR3 DNA is TGCAGCGTTGTAGTGGGCCCGGGAACCTACAATGAGCAGTTCTTC.

This clone showed up just a few times. The chain couples TRBV6-1 to TRBJ2-2; tentative D call: TRBD1 (5 bases). The length of the CDR3 is 14 residues. Between the trimmed V and J ends, which lost 6 bases and 6 bases, there was a span of 14 bases. The germline CDR1 and CDR2 sequences are MNHNS and SASEGT. The CDR3: CASSRSGKAGELFF. In nucleotides, the CDR3 is TGTGCCAGCAGCCGATCAGGGAAGGCCGGGGAGCTGTTTTTT.

This clone appeared a single time. The germline gene is not matched at one end of the junction; a read error may be the cause. The gene calls are TRBV29-1 and TRBJ2-5; D remains unclear. CDR3 size: 12 residues. CDR1 is SQVTM and CDR2 is ANQGSEA in the germline V gene. The CDR3 protein is CSAGSPQEAQYF. CDR3 DNA: TGCAGCGCCGGCTCTCCCCAAGAGGCCCAGTACTTC.

This clone was found a few times. J is TRBJ2-3 and V is TRBV12-5; D not resolved. Trimming removed 1 base from V and 3 bases from J, with 8 bases in between. Germline V gene data show CDR1 as LGHNT and CDR2 as FRNRAP. The CDR3 has 14 amino acids. Written as DNA, the CDR3 is TGTGCTAGTGGTTTGGACCATTGGACAGATACGCAGTATTTT. Residues: CASGLDHWTDTQYF.

In its sample, this clone was seen a few times. The J gene is TRBJ1-5, the V gene TRBV18; 8 nucleotides line up with TRBD1. Trimming took 1 base from V and 5 from J; bases not matched to a gene: 4. The CDR3 covers 15 residues. Looked up from germline, CDR1 is KGHSH and CDR2 is LQKENI. CDR3 DNA sequence: TGTGCCAGCTCACCACGGACAGGGTGGGATCAGCCCCAGCATTTT. The encoded protein is CASSPRTGWDQPQHF.

This clone was seen a few times. Germline is not matched at one junction end, which may reflect a read error. CDR3 sequence reads: CASTQGGTGLGQPQHF. DNA for the CDR3: TGTGCCAGCACCCAAGGAGGTACAGGATTGGGGCAGCCCCAGCATTTT. The chain links TRBV16 to TRBJ1-5; perhaps TRBD1 as D (5 bases). The germline gives CDR1 KGHSY, CDR2 FQNENV. The CDR3 runs to 16 residues.

The rearrangement joins TRBV7-9 to TRBJ2-2; unclear D gene. The V and J ends lost 5 bases and 1 base respectively, with 5 bases between them. This CDR3 is 13 amino acids long. Germline CDR1 SEHNR, CDR2 FQNEAQ (reference sequence). CDR3 region: CASSRQNTGELFF. The DNA of the CDR3 is TGTGCCAGCAGCAGACAGAACACCGGGGAGCTGTTTTTT.

This clone came up a few times. CDR3 bases: TGTGCCAGCAGCTTGTTAAGGGGAGGGTACGAGCAGTACTTC. As protein: CASSLLRGGYEQYF. The chain is built from TRBV5-6 and TRBJ2-7, with 7 nucleotides matching TRBD2. The CDR3 loop spans 14 amino acids. Germline V CDR1 and CDR2: SGHDT, YYEEEE. Losses at the gene ends were 1 base for V and 4 bases for J; bases not matched to a gene: 5.

The chain is built from TRBV9 and TRBJ2-3, with 10 bases that match TRBD1. The CDR3 is made up of 16 amino acids. The V gene's germline CDR1 is SGDLS and CDR2 YYNGEE. V was pared by 0 bases and J by 3 bases, with 4 bases of the junction left unmatched. CDR3 bases: TGTGCCAGCAGCGTAGTTTGGGACAGGGGTACAGATACGCAGTATTTT. Translation: CASSVVWDRGTDTQYF.

The chain has TRBV5-4 and TRBJ1-1; no clear D gene. Per germline, CDR1 SGHNT and CDR2 YYREEE (reference sequence). V lost 3 bases to trimming and J lost 4 bases, with 19 bases between them. This CDR3 region has 16 residues. CDR3 DNA: TGTGCCAGCAGCTCGGCAGGCGGGGTCTTGGGCACTGAAGCTTTCTTT. Its protein product is CASSSAGGVLGTEAFF.